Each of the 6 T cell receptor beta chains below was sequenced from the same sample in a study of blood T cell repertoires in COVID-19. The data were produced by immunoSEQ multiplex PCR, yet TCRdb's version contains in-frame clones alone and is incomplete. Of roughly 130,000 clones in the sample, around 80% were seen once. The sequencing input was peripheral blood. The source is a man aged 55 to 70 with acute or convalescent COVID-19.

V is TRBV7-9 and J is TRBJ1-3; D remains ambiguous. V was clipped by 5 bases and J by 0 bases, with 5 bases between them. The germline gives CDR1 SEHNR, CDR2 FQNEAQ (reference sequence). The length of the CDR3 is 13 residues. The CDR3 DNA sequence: TGTGCCAGCAGCATGAGCTCTGGAAACACCATATATTTT. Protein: CASSMSSGNTIYF.

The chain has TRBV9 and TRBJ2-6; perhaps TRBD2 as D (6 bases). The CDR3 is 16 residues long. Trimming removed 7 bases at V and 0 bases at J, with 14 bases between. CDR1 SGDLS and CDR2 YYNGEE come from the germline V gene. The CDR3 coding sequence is TGTGCCAGCGGAGGGGTTCTGCTCTCTGGGGCCAACGTCCTGACTTTC. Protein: CASGGVLLSGANVLTF.

For the CDR3, the DNA is TGCGCCAGCAGCCAAGAGAGGACAGCTTATAATTCACCCCTCCACTTT. It translates to CASSQERTAYNSPLHF. The rearrangement uses TRBV4-3 and TRBJ1-6; D may be TRBD1 (6 bases). V was cut by 0 bases and J by 4 bases, with 10 bases left in between. In germline, CDR1 is LGHNA, CDR2 YSLEER. CDR3 length equals 16 residues.

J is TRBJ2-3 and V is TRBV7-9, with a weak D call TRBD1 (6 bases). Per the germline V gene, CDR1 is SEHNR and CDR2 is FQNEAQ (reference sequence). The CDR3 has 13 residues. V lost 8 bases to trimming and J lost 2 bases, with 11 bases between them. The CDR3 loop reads CASRTELTDTQYF. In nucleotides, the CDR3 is TGTGCCAGCCGGACAGAACTCACAGATACGCAGTATTTT.

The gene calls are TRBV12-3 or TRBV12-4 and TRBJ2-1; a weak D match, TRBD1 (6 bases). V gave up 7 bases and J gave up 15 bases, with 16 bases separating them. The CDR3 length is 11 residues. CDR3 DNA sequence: TGTGCCAGCACCACCGGGACACTGCCGTTCTTC. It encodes CASTTGTLPFF.

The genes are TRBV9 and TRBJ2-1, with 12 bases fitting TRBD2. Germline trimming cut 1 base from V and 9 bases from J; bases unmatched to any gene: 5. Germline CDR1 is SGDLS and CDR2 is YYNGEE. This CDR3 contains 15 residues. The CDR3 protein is CASSVRTSGNSEQFF. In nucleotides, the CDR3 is TGTGCCAGCAGCGTACGGACTAGCGGGAATTCTGAGCAGTTCTTC.